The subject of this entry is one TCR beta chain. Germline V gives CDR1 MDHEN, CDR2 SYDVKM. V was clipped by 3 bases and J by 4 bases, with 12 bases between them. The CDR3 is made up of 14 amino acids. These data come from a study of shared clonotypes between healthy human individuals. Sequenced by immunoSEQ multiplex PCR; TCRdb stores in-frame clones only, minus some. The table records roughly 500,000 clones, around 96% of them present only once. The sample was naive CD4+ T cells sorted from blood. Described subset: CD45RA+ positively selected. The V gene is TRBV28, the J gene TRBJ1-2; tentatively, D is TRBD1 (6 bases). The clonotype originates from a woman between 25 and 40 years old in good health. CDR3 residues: CASSFGGRTYGYTF. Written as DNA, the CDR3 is TGTGCCAGCAGTTTCGGGGGGCGCACCTATGGCTACACCTTC.